The rows below give T cell receptor beta chains drawn from one sample of a study of OX40 agonist ivuxolimab in advanced cancers. Measured with immunoSEQ multiplex PCR; TCRdb has only the in-frame clones, and not every one. Of tens of thousands of clones listed, around 83% are singletons. Here the sequenced sample was CD4+ or CD8+ T cells sorted from blood, taken in a trial of the OX40 agonist ivuxolimab. The source is an adult with an advanced solid tumor such as melanoma, head and neck, liver or kidney cancer. CDR3s include the opening cysteine and the closing phenylalanine or tryptophan. D genes are given only for firm matches. Clone size is shown for a subset of rows, as once, few, many or a class of expanded clone.

d_call cdr3_length clone_size j_call v_call cdr3_nt cdr3_aa
NA 14 few TRBJ2-7 TRBV6-5 TGTGCCAGCAGCCCCGGGACTGGGGTTTACGAGCAGTACTTC CASSPGTGVYEQYF
NA 13 NA TRBJ2-7 TRBV30 TGTGCCTGGAGTGGGGGGCCTACCTACGAGCAGTACTTC CAWSGGPTYEQYF
NA 15 NA TRBJ2-5 TRBV7-3 TGTGCCAGCAGCTTAACGGGTGGATTCCAAGAGACCCAGTACTTC CASSLTGGFQETQYF
NA 14 NA TRBJ1-5 TRBV4-1 TGCGCCAGCAGCCAAGAATGGGGGGCTCAGCCCCAGCATTTT CASSQEWGAQPQHF
NA 13 NA TRBJ2-5 TRBV7-6 TGTGCCAGCAGCCCCCGTATTCGAGAGACCCAGTACTTC CASSPRIRETQYF
NA 14 once TRBJ2-3 TRBV6-4 TGTGCCAGCAGTGACTCGGCTAGTCAAGATACGCAGTATTTT CASSDSASQDTQYF
TRBD1 16 NA TRBJ1-3 TRBV7-2 TGTGCCAGCAGCTCGGGTGGGACAGGGGCAGGAAACACCATATATTTT CASSSGGTGAGNTIYF
TRBD1 15 NA TRBJ1-5 TRBV19 TGTGCCAGTAGTACCCAAGACAGGGGGGATCAGCCCCAGCATTTT CASSTQDRGDQPQHF
TRBD1 15 NA TRBJ1-1 TRBV5-4 TGTGCCAGCAGCTTGACTAACAGGGGGCAAGATGAAGCTTTCTTT CASSLTNRGQDEAFF
NA 14 NA TRBJ2-3 TRBV6-6 TGTGCCAGCAGTTCCTCTGGGAGCACAGATACGCAGTATTTT CASSSSGSTDTQYF
TRBD1 15 NA TRBJ1-5 TRBV6-1 TGTGCCAGCAGTCGCGGGACAGGGGTGAATCAGCCCCAGCATTTT CASSRGTGVNQPQHF
NA 13 NA TRBJ2-1 TRBV10-2 TGCGCCAGCCTGGGACACCTCTACAATGAGCAGTTCTTC CASLGHLYNEQFF
NA 13 NA TRBJ1-2 TRBV2 TGTGCCAGCAGTGAGATAGGGAACTATGGCTACACCTTC CASSEIGNYGYTF
NA 14 NA TRBJ1-1 TRBV5-4 TGTGCCAGCAGCTTGGGGACGGTGGTCACTGAAGCTTTCTTT CASSLGTVVTEAFF
NA 12 NA TRBJ2-1 TRBV27 TGTGCCAGCAGTCCCACAAGCAATGAGCAGTTCTTC CASSPTSNEQFF
NA 14 once TRBJ1-4 TRBV27 TGTGCCAGCAGTTTACGAGGGACTAATGAAAAACTGTTTTTT CASSLRGTNEKLFF
NA 14 few TRBJ2-1 TRBV10-2 TGCGCCAGCAGCGAGCAATCTAGGGCCTATGAGCAGTTCTTC CASSEQSRAYEQFF
NA 15 NA TRBJ1-4 TRBV2 TGTGCCAGCATCGTCGGGGGCGCAACTAATGAAAAACTGTTTTTT CASIVGGATNEKLFF
TRBD1 15 NA TRBJ2-3 TRBV11-3 TGTGCCAGCAGCTCAGACAGGGGGCTCACAGATACGCAGTATTTT CASSSDRGLTDTQYF